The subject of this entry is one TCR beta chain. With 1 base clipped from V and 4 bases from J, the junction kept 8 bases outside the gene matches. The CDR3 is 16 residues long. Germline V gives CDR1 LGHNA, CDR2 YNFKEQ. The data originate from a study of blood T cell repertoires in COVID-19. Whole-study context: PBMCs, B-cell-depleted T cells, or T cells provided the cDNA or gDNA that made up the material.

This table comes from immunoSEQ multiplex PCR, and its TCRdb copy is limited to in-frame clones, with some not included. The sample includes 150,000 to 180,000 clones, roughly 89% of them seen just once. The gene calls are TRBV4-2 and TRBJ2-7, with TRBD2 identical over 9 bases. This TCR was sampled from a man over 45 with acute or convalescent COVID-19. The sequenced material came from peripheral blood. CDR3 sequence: CASSQAVLAGVYEQYF. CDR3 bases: TGTGCCAGCAGCCAAGCGGTCTTAGCGGGAGTTTACGAGCAGTACTTC.